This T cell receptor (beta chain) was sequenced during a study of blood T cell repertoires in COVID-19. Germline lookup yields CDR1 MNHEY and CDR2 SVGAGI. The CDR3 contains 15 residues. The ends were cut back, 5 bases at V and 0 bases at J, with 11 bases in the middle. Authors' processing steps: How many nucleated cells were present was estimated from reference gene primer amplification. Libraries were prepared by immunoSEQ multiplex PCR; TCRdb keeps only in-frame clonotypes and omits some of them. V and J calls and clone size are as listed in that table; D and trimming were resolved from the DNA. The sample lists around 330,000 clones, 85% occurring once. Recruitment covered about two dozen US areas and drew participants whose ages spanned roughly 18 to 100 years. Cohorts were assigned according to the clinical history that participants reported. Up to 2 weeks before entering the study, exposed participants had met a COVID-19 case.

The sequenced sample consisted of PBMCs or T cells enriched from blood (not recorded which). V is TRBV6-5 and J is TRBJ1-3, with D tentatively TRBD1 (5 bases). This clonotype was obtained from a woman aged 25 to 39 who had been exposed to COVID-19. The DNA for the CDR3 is TGTGCCAGCAGTCCTCTCAGGGACTCTGGAAACACCATATATTTT. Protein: CASSPLRDSGNTIYF.